The sequence of this T cell receptor (beta chain) was determined in a study of T cell changes during pregnancy in multiple sclerosis. Germline V CDR1 and CDR2: SGDLS, YYNGEE. Trimming stripped 0 bases from V and 4 bases from J, with 10 bases between. The CDR3 runs 14 residues. Data came from immunoSEQ multiplex PCR; TCRdb stores just in-frame clones and leaves some out. In the table there are tens of thousands of clones, roughly 89% of which are singletons. The chain combines TRBV9 with TRBJ2-5; the D gene is possibly TRBD2 (6 bases). Material: peripheral blood, obtained in the second trimester of pregnancy. The clonotype was recovered from a female donor with multiple sclerosis, enrolled in a pregnancy study. The CDR3 DNA sequence: TGTGCCAGCAGCGTAGGACCGGGGGTAGAGACCCAGTACTTC. Its protein product is CASSVGPGVETQYF.